The entry below describes one TCR beta chain. No cognate antigen has been identified for it. The input lacks base qualities; no much larger clone sits a single base away. V is clipped by 4 bases and J by 4 bases, and the sequence between their germline boundaries is 13 bases long. The germline V gene supplies CDR1 MNHNS and CDR2 SASEGT. Including the terminal cysteine and phenylalanine, the CDR3 comprises 14 residues. The DNA shown is the 42-base CDR3, in frame from base 1. TCR CDR3 regions were amplified from genomic DNA by multiplex PCR using the deep immunoSEQ assay. Extracted genomic DNA from each cell subset was spread evenly across all wells of several immunoSEQ 96-well plates, with each plate serving as a replicate. For sorted subsets, about 200 ng genomic DNA, equal to approximately 30,000 T cell genomes, was loaded into each replicate PCR. The purified libraries were quantified using a Qubit 3.0 fluorometer, sized with a Bioanalyzer 2100, and then quantified again using the KAPA Library Quantification kit. Every immunoSEQ 96-well plate was sequenced on a separate single-read 150-cycle Illumina NextSeq 550 flow cell. As for the authors' bioinformatics: Because only junctional sequences without quality scores were contained in the immunoSEQ output, filtering matching that applied to full-length reads could not be performed. Sequences were annotated with PyIR, a Python wrapper for IgBLAST v1.9, and V/J genes and CDR3 were assigned using IMGT germline references. Reads were filtered out if the reads had weak V/J assignments (E-value above 1e-6), no CDR3, stop codons, out-of-frame junctions, or ambiguous translated residues. V3J clonotypes were defined as sequences sharing the same inferred V gene, J gene, and CDR3 amino acid sequence. Percentage overlap between repertoires was computed as shared unique clonotypes divided by the size of the smaller repertoire. Repertoire richness was assessed with RTK rarefaction, the Chao1 estimator, and Recon v2.1 estimates of unobserved clonotypes. For all TCRbeta clonotypes obtained by the gDNA method from a few donors, generation probabilities were computed with OLGA. Imported from immuneACCESS, the table was reduced by TCRdb to in-frame sequences with V and J called. These copies leave out some clones; in studies compared against another copy, an unresolved V gene accounts for under half, and the cause of the remainder is not known. Clonal size and the V and J genes are those of that table, whereas D and trimming came from the DNA. This sample has around 720,000 clones in its table, and 73% of those were observed once. Around 2% of the sample is held by the ten biggest clonotypes.

The donors were healthy, HIV-negative adults who had no recently reported acute infections or vaccinations. All donors were Caucasian adults living in Nashville, Tennessee, USA. CD4+ T cells were enriched by magnetic negative selection; naive cells were then positively selected on CD45RA, and the negative fraction formed the memory subset. Blood was collected by leukapheresis, and PBMCs were isolated by Ficoll-Histopaque density gradient centrifugation and then cryopreserved in liquid nitrogen vapor phase. Analytical flow cytometry was used to check the purity and quantity of every magnetically sorted T cell population. Each sorted fraction had its genomic DNA isolated and then quantified by UV absorbance on a Nanodrop 2000c. This sample was included in a study of shared clonotypes between healthy human individuals (dated by TCRdb to about 2020). Some background on the complete study: Three men and a couple of women, aged 18 to 49 years, made up the cohort. For each donor, CD4 naive and CD4 memory were each run on three plates, CD8 naive on two plates, and CD8 memory on one plate. Blood TCR repertoires of five healthy adults were deeply sequenced to estimate repertoire size and the extent of clonotype sharing between individuals. Libraries were prepared and TCR repertoires were sequenced by different laboratories using diverse techniques, in order to increase sequencing depth and limit assay-specific biases. Each donor's leukapheresis produced roughly between about 0.8 and 10 billion PBMCs.

What the study reported, not specific to this receptor: Based on pairwise subsampling, the degree of clonotype sharing among donors was expected to be affected by sequencing depth. Incomplete sequencing was indicated by rarefaction of sorted-subset datasets, despite the large sequencing depth. Sampling was limited to blood, and TCR repertoires in tissue likely differ from TCR repertoires in blood. Because the study included only a small number of donors, the genetic and exposure-history diversity represented was limited. Across a handful of donors, approximately 4.6% of naive CD4, roughly 3.4% of naive CD8, roughly 2.3% of memory CD4, and 0.4% of memory CD8 clonotypes were shared. Higher generation probabilities were observed for clonotypes shared by all four sorted-subset donors than for non-shared clonotypes. Naive subsets generally had larger estimated clonotype richness than memory subsets did.

Sequenced: memory CD4+ T cells sorted from blood. Reading the label with the study, this specimen's cell subset or site is: CD45RA-negative fraction. This TCR was recovered from a woman in her twenties or thirties in good health. The rearrangement joined TRBV6-1 to TRBJ1-2; the D gene identity is not certain. The CDR3 corresponds to CASSGPGVTYGYTF. The base sequence is TGTGCCAGCAGTGGACCCGGGGTTACCTATGGCTACACCTTC.